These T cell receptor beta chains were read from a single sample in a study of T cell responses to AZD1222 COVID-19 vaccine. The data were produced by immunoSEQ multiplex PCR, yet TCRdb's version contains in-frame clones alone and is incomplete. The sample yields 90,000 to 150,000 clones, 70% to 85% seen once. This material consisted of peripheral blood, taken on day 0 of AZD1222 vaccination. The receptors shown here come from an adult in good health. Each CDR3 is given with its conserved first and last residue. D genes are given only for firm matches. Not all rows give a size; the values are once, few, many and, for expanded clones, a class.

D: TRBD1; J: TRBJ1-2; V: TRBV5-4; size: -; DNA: TGTGCCAGCAGCGCCGGCGGAGGGGGCGGGTATGGCTACACCTTC; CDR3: CASSAGGGGGYGYTF
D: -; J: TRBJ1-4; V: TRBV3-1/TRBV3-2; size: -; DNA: TGTGCCAGCAGCCAAGATCTAGGGGGAAAACTGTTTTTT; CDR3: CASSQDLGGKLFF
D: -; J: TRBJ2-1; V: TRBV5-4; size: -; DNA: TGTGCCAGCAGCTATCGCAGGGACAATTCTGAGCAGTTCTTC; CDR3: CASSYRRDNSEQFF
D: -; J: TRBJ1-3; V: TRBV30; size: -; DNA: TGTGCCTGGGGACTCATTCTGGGAAACACCATATATTTT; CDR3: CAWGLILGNTIYF
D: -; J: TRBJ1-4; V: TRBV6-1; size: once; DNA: TGTGCCAGCAGTGAAATTGGCGGGGGGGCTAATGAAAAACTGTTTTTT; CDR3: CASSEIGGGANEKLFF
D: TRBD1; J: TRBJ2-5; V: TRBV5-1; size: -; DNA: TGCGCCAGCAGTTCACAGGGGCCAGAGACCCAGTACTTC; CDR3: CASSSQGPETQYF
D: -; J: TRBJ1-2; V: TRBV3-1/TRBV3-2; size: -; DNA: TGTGCCAGCAGCCAAGAGTCCCGGACCTCTTTC; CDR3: CASSQESRTSF
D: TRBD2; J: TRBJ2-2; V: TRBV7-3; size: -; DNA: TGTGCCAGCAGCCCGGGACTAGGGATCCGTACCGGGGAGCTGTTTTTT; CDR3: CASSPGLGIRTGELFF
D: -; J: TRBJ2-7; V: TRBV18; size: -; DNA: TGTGCCAGCTCGGTTAGGTCTGGTAACAGGGCGTACGAGCAGTACTTC; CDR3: CASSVRSGNRAYEQYF
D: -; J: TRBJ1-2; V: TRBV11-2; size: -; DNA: TGTGCCAGCAGCTCCCAGGAAGGGTACTCTAACTATGGCTACACCTTC; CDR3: CASSSQEGYSNYGYTF
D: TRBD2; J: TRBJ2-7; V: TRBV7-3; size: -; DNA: TGTGCCAGCAGCTTATCGCCTAGCGGGGGGGGCCACGAGCAGTACTTC; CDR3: CASSLSPSGGGHEQYF
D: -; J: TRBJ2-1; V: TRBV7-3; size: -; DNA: TGTGCCAGCAGCTCTACACCGGGACTTATCTACAATGAGCAGTTCTTC; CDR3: CASSSTPGLIYNEQFF
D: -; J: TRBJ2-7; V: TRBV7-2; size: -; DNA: TGTGCCAGCAGCTTATTTCCGGGAACGTACGAGCAGTACTTC; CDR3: CASSLFPGTYEQYF
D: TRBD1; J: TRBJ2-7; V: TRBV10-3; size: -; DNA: TGTGCCATCAGTGAGTCGACAGGGGCGGTCGAGCAGTACTTC; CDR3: CAISESTGAVEQYF
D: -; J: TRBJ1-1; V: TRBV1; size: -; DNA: TGCACCAGCAGCCAAGAGTTTGGGGACGTGACGAGGAACACTGAAGCTTTCTTT; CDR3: CTSSQEFGDVTRNTEAFF
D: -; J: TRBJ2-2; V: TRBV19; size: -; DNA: TGTGCCAGTAACCCCCGGACAGCGAGCACCGGGGAGCTGTTTTTT; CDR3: CASNPRTASTGELFF
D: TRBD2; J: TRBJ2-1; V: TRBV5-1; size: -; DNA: TGCGCCAGCAGCCCCCGAGGAGCGGGGGGTACCAATGAGCAGTTCTTC; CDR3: CASSPRGAGGTNEQFF
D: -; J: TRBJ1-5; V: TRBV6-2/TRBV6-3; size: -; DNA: TGTGCCAGCAGTTATGAGGTTAATCAGCCCCAGCATTTT; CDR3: CASSYEVNQPQHF
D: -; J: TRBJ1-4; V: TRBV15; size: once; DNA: TGTGCCACCAGCGTCCGTTTAGGGGATGAAAAACTGTTTTTT; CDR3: CATSVRLGDEKLFF
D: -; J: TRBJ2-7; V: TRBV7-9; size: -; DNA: TGTGCCAGCAGCTTAGCAGGGGACTACGAGCAGTACTTC; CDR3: CASSLAGDYEQYF
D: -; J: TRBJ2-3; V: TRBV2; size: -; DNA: TGTGCCAGCAGCAGTGGAAGCACAGATACGCAGTATTTT; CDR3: CASSSGSTDTQYF
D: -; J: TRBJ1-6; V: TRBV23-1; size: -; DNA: TGCGCCAGCAGCCCCCGGGTCTCAAATTCACCCCTCCACTTT; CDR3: CASSPRVSNSPLHF
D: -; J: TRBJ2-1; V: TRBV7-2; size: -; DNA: TGTGCCAGCACCATAAGATATGGCGGGGGCCGGAGCTCCTACAATGAGCAGTTCTTC; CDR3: CASTIRYGGGRSSYNEQFF
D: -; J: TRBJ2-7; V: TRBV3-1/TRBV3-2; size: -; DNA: TGTGCCAGCAGCCAAGGGCAGCCCTACGAGCAGTACTTC; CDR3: CASSQGQPYEQYF
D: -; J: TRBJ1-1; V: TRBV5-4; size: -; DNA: TGTGCCAGCAGCTCGACATCGAACACTGAAGCTTTCTTT; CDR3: CASSSTSNTEAFF
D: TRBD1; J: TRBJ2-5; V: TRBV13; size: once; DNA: TGTGCCAGCAGCTTGGATCAGGGGGCGGTGGAGACCCAGTACTTC; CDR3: CASSLDQGAVETQYF
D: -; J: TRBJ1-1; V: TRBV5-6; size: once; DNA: TGTGCCAGCAGCTTGAACAGACCCACTGAAGCTTTCTTT; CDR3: CASSLNRPTEAFF
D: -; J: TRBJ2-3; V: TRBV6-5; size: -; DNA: TGTGCCTATAGAAATTCAGATACGCAGTATTTT; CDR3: CAYRNSDTQYF
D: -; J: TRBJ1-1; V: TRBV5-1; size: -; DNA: TGCGCCACCAAACCCGGGGTCGAGAACACTGAAGCTTTCTTT; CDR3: CATKPGVENTEAFF
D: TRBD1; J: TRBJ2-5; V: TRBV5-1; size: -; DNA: TGCGCCAGCAGCTTGGGAGGGGGCTCTAGGACCCAGTACTTC; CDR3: CASSLGGGSRTQYF
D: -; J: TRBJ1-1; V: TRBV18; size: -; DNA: TGTGCCAGCTCACCACAGCCACATGTAGGCGCCCGGGCTTTCTTT; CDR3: CASSPQPHVGARAFF
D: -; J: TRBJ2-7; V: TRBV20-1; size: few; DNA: TGCAGTGCTAGTGAAGGCCAACAGGCCTACGAGCAGTACTTC; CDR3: CSASEGQQAYEQYF
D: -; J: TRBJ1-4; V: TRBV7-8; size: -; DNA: TGTGCCAGCAGCCCCCGGAGGGAAAAACTGTTTTTT; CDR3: CASSPRREKLFF
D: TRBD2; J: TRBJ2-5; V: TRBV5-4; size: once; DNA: TGTGCCAGCAGCTTAAACCCGAGCGGGGCTTGGGGTTTAGAGACCCAGTACTTC; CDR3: CASSLNPSGAWGLETQYF
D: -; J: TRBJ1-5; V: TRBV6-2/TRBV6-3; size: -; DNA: TGTGCCAGCAGTTATATAGCTAGCAATCAGCCCCAGCATTTT; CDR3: CASSYIASNQPQHF
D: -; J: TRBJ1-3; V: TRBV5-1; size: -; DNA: TGCGCCAGCAGCCCTGGCTTCACCCTCTCTGGAAACACCATATATTTT; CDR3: CASSPGFTLSGNTIYF
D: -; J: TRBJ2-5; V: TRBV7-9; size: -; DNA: TGTGCCAGCAGCTTATACGGCACCGGGACCCAGTACTTC; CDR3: CASSLYGTGTQYF
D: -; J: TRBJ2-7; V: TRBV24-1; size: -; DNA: TGTGCCACCAGTGATAGAGGGGTTGGGCGAGGCGAGCAGTACTTC; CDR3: CATSDRGVGRGEQYF
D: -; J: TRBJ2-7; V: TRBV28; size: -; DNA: TGTGCCAGCGGGGGGAGCGGCCCAGGGCCCTACGAGCAGTACTTC; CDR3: CASGGSGPGPYEQYF
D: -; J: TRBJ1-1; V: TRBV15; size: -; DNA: TGTGCCACCAGCGCTGATCTAATGAACACTGAAGCTTTCTTT; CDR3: CATSADLMNTEAFF
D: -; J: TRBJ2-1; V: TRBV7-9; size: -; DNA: TGTGCCAGCAGCTTAGTTCAGTTGAATGAGCAGTTCTTC; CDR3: CASSLVQLNEQFF
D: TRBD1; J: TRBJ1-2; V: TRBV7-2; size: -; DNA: TGTGCCAGCAGCGTAGTAGGGACAGGGACCAACTATGGCTACACCTTC; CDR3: CASSVVGTGTNYGYTF
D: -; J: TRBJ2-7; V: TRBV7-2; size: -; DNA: TGTGCCAGCAGCTACGACGGAACCAACTACGAGCAGTACTTC; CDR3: CASSYDGTNYEQYF
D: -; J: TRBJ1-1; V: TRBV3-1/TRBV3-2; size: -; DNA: TGTGCCAGCAGTCCTGACAAGATTGAAGCTTTCTTT; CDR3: CASSPDKIEAFF
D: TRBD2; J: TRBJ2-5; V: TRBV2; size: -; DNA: TGTGCCAGCAGTCCTAGCGGGGGCCGGGGAGAGACCCAGTACTTC; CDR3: CASSPSGGRGETQYF
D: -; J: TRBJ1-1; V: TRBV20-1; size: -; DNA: TGCAGCGGACGTCGAGAGTTTGAAGCTTTCTTT; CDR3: CSGRREFEAFF
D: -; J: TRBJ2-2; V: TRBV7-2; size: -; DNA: TGTGCCAGCAGCCCCCGATTAGCCGGGGAGCTGTTTTTT; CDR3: CASSPRLAGELFF
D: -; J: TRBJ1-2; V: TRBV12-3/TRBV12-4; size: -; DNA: TGTGCCAGCAGTCCTCTGGGCAGCTATGGCTACACCTTC; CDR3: CASSPLGSYGYTF
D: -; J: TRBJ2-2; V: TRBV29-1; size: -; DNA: TGCAGCGTCCCGACCGGCAGTACGAACACCGGGGAGCTGTTTTTT; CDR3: CSVPTGSTNTGELFF
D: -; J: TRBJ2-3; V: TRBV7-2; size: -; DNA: TGTGCCAGCAGCTTAGTCGGAGATACGCAGTATTTT; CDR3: CASSLVGDTQYF